The source of this T cell receptor beta chain is a study of blood T cells in healthy people across ages. This clonotype was observed a handful of times. The ends lost 4 bases at V and 3 bases at J; junction bases unmatched: 3. The CDR3 length is 14 residues. Germline values: CDR1 SEHNR, CDR2 FQNEAQ (reference sequence). Then a second PCR, running roughly 7 to 11 cycles, was carried out with a sample-barcoded 5' primer and a J-beta primer mix. Via MiXCR, TCRdb re-called the 5' RACE reads, giving one row per CDR3 protein. The repertoire holds fewer than 2,000,000 distinct CDR3 sequences, with about 35% as singletons.

This sequence originates from a young woman in good health. The sequencing input was blood. This chain connects TRBV7-9 to TRBJ2-7; 10 bases match TRBD1. The CDR3 DNA reads TGTGCCAGCAGCTGGGGGACAGGGGTCTACGAGCAGTACTTC. Its protein product is CASSWGTGVYEQYF.